Below are 16 T cell receptor beta chains sequenced from a single sample in a study of molecular identifiers for immune sequencing clone quantification. In TCRdb, the PCR reads were re-called with MiXCR into one record per CDR3 protein. The sample carries some 580,000 distinct CDR3 sequences, approximately 24% recorded once. The source material was naive CD8+ T cells from blood, with Jurkat cell RNA spiked in. The sample's subset: FACS-sorted CD8+CD4-CCR7+CD45RA+ naive T cells. These receptors all stem from a human donor in good health. Some libraries in this study had Jurkat cell RNA spiked in.

This clonotype was seen at least ten times. The chain carries TRBV24-1 and TRBJ2-4; D gene uncertain. Germline CDR1 reads KGHDR; CDR2 reads SFDVKD. V was trimmed by 4 bases and J by 6 bases, leaving 6 bases between them. This CDR3 region has 12 residues. CDR3 residues: CATSDRLNIQYF. The CDR3 DNA is TGTGCCACCAGTGACAGATTAAACATTCAGTACTTC.

This clonotype was counted at least ten times. This chain uses TRBV12-3 or TRBV12-4 with TRBJ2-3, with a weak D call TRBD2 (6 bases). This CDR3 comprises 15 residues. Deletions cut 3 bases from V and 1 base from J, with 11 bases between. The chain's CDR3 is CASSLGGGRTDTQYF. The CDR3 nucleotides read TGTGCCAGCAGTTTGGGGGGAGGACGCACAGATACGCAGTATTTT.

The chain combines TRBV4-2 with TRBJ2-1; 13 nucleotides agree with TRBD2. Trimming took 0 bases from V and 0 from J; bases not matched to a gene: 11. The CDR3 runs 21 residues. Per the germline V gene, CDR1 is LGHNA and CDR2 is YNFKEQ. CDR3 residues: CASSQEGTGTSGTSSYNEQFF. In nucleotides, the CDR3 is TGTGCCAGCAGCCAAGAGGGAACCGGGACTAGCGGGACCAGCTCCTACAATGAGCAGTTCTTC.

In its sample, this clonotype was seen a few times. This rearrangement joins TRBV12-3 or TRBV12-4 to TRBJ2-3, with TRBD1 matching over 9 bases. The CDR3 covers 16 residues. V shed 5 bases, J shed 3 bases, and the junction held 9 bases outside the gene matches. The CDR3 DNA is TGTGCCAGCAGTCCTAGACAGGGGGTAGGTACAGATACGCAGTATTTT. Protein: CASSPRQGVGTDTQYF.

This clonotype was seen more than once but under ten times. This sequence joins TRBV6-5 and TRBJ1-5, with 9 bases that match TRBD1. Trimming cost V 5 bases and J 1 base; bases outside gene matches: 9. The CDR3 is 17 residues long. Germline CDR1 reads MNHEY; CDR2 reads SVGAGI. Written as DNA, the CDR3 is TGTGCCAGCAGTCAAACGTGGACAGGGGCAAGCAATCAGCCCCAGCATTTT. Protein: CASSQTWTGASNQPQHF.

This clonotype came up many times. The chain uses TRBV29-1 and TRBJ2-7; 7 bases fit TRBD2. The length of the CDR3 is 17 residues. Germline lookup yields CDR1 SQVTM and CDR2 ANQGSEA. V shed 3 bases and J 1 base; nucleotides not matched to a gene: 15. The CDR3 DNA reads TGCAGCGTTGAGGGGGAAGGCGCGGGGGAACCATCCTACGAGCAGTACTTC. Its protein product is CSVEGEGAGEPSYEQYF.

The rearrangement uses TRBV6-5 and TRBJ2-7; D is possibly TRBD1 (6 bases). V gave up 6 bases and J gave up 5 bases, with 11 bases separating them. CDR1 and CDR2 (germline): MNHEY, SVGAGI. This CDR3 is built from 12 residues. CDR3 DNA: TGTGCCAGCAGACAACAGGGAGACGAGCAGTACTTC. This encodes CASRQQGDEQYF.

This clonotype was counted ten times or more. The chain carries TRBV7-9 and TRBJ2-2, with D hard to call. Trimming removed 3 bases from V and 6 bases from J, with 5 bases in between. The V gene's germline CDR1 is SEHNR and CDR2 FQNEAQ (reference sequence). CDR3 length equals 12 residues. The CDR3 coding sequence is TGTGCCAGCAGCTTTTTTTCCGGGGAGCTGTTTTTT. Translation gives CASSFFSGELFF.

This clonotype showed up just a few times. The chain carries TRBV13 and TRBJ2-7; TRBD2 matches at 8 bases. The ends lost 5 bases at V and 9 bases at J; junction bases unmatched: 12. The CDR3 contains 14 residues. Germline CDR1 PRHDT, CDR2 FYEKMQ (reference sequence). CDR3 coding DNA: TGTGCCAGCAGCCCGGGAGGGGCTGCCTTTCGGCAGTACTTC. This encodes CASSPGGAAFRQYF.

This rearrangement joins TRBV19 to TRBJ1-2, with D maybe TRBD1 (5 bases). The V and J ends lost 8 bases and 11 bases respectively, with 24 bases between them. CDR1 is LNHDA and CDR2 is SQIVND in the germline V gene (reference sequence). The CDR3 spans 14 residues. The CDR3 coding sequence is TGTGCCAGTCATACCGTCCACGTGCGGAAGGGGTACACCTTC. This sequence encodes CASHTVHVRKGYTF.

This clonotype was seen at least ten times. V usage is TRBV12-5 and J usage is TRBJ1-1, with D perhaps matching TRBD1 (6 bases). This CDR3 contains 15 residues. Trimming pared 0 bases from V and 2 bases from J, leaving 10 bases between. From germline, CDR1 is LGHNT and CDR2 FRNRAP. This CDR3 reads CASGLVQGENTEAFF. CDR3 in DNA: TGTGCTAGTGGTTTGGTACAGGGTGAAAACACTGAAGCTTTCTTT.

The table lists this clonotype with many counts. The chain couples TRBV10-2 to TRBJ2-3, with D hard to call. This CDR3 has 17 amino acids. Looked up from germline, CDR1 is WSHSY and CDR2 is SAAADI. V lost 2 bases, J lost 0 bases, and 15 bases lay in between. The CDR3 protein is CASSERVTPTSTDTQYF. In DNA, the CDR3 is TGCGCCAGCAGTGAGAGGGTGACACCTACTAGCACAGATACGCAGTATTTT.

This sequence joins TRBV5-1 and TRBJ1-1; TRBD1 aligns across 9 bases. CDR3 length: 18 amino acids. After removal of 3 bases from V and 3 bases from J, the junction contained 15 bases not matched to a gene. Germline CDR1 SGHRS, CDR2 YFSETQ. The CDR3 nucleotides are TGCGCCAGCAGCTACTGCGACAGGGGGAAGCTCCTGGACACTGAAGCTTTCTTT. This sequence encodes CASSYCDRGKLLDTEAFF.

This clonotype was counted between two and nine times. The rearrangement uses TRBV24-1 and TRBJ2-2; unclear D gene. Germline loops: CDR1 KGHDR, CDR2 SFDVKD. The CDR3 has 15 amino acids. Trimming left V 1 base short and J 7 bases short, with 12 bases between. The CDR3 reads CATSDFLGSGGELFF. For the CDR3, the DNA is TGTGCCACCAGTGATTTTTTGGGGTCCGGCGGGGAGCTGTTTTTT.

The chain combines TRBV27 with TRBJ2-1; the D is unclear. V was cut by 6 bases and J by 6 bases, with 9 bases left in between. Germline V gene lookup returns CDR1 MNHEY and CDR2 SMNVEV (reference sequence). The CDR3 covers 12 residues. The CDR3 region is CASSPSPNEQFF. CDR3 DNA sequence: TGTGCCAGCAGCCCGAGCCCCAATGAGCAGTTCTTC.

This clonotype was counted once. The junction differs from germline at one of its ends, possibly a read error. The chain couples TRBV7-9 to TRBJ2-5, with 11 nucleotides matching TRBD2. The CDR3 covers 16 residues. Germline loops: CDR1 SEHNR, CDR2 FQNEAQ (reference sequence). CDR3 sequence: CASGLTSGSLGETQYF. Written as DNA, the CDR3 is TGTGCCAGCGGCTTAACTAGCGGGAGTCTTGGAGAGACCCAGTACTTC.